This TCR beta chain was retrieved from a study of T cells in Graves' hyperthyroidism and ophthalmopathy. Study summary: Peripheral blood was collected at initial diagnosis, before any treatment.

Researchers amplified the TCR beta CDR3 regions from RNA transcripts. The HTBI primer set was used in a first-round RT-PCR of the TCR CDR3. MiXCR, applied by TCRdb to the multiplex PCR reads, yields one record per CDR3 protein. Of 550,000 to 850,000 distinct CDR3 sequences listed, roughly a sixth are singletons. Comments on this clonotype: Its antigen is unidentified.

General study points: Ophthalmopathy onset followed model prediction by a median around 6.6 months.

Material for sequencing was blood. This clonotype originated in a woman between 50 and 59 years old with Graves' hyperthyroidism that later progressed to Graves' ophthalmopathy.

The CDR3 DNA follows: TGTGCCAGCAGCCAAGATAGCGGGGCTGATTACGAGCAGTACTTC. Protein: CASSQDSGADYEQYF. The V call is TRBV3-1, the J call TRBJ2-7; 8 bases agree with TRBD2. Germline values: CDR1 LGHDT, CDR2 YNNKEL (reference sequence). V was clipped by 0 bases and J by 4 bases; unmatched bases: 5. The CDR3 has 15 amino acids.